Below, 17 T cell receptor beta chains from the same sample are listed, as sequenced in a study of vaccination effects on CD4 cells after COVID-19 (dated by TCRdb to 2021 to 2024). These receptors are not linked to any known antigen. In the ViraFEST assay, PBMC were stimulated with viral peptide pools, and antigen-specific CD4+ T cell clonotypes were then identified by expansion using TCR sequencing. After around 11 days of culture, CD4+ T cells were isolated with the EasySep CD4+ T cell isolation kit. Each participant got two doses of an mRNA SARS-CoV-2 vaccine, either BNT162b2 or mRNA-1273. Preparation of the library involved the immunoSEQ multiplex PCR assay. Here the immuneACCESS table is served through TCRdb, limited to in-frame sequences with V and J called. Missing clones are a known gap in these copies; in checked studies unresolved V genes cover under half, and the rest lacks a known reason. The table for this sample lists some 24,000 clones; 60% to 85% of them were counted only once. 23% of the sample is held by the ten biggest clonotypes.

This specimen was CD4+ T cells from PBMCs cultured with HCoV-NL63 spike peptides, taken after COVID-19 vaccination. Reading the label with the study, this specimen's cell subset or site is: HCoV-NL63 spike overlapping peptide pool stimulation. The receptors derive from a human donor who received a COVID-19 vaccine.

V and J are TRBV12-5 and TRBJ1-2; 7 bases map to TRBD1. V lost 2 bases and J lost 6; bases outside the gene matches: 12. CDR3 length: 16 amino acids. The germline V gene has CDR1 LGHNT and CDR2 FRNRAP. Here the CDR3 reads CASGLYPTGQANGYTF. The CDR3 DNA is TGTGCTAGTGGTTTGTATCCGACAGGGCAGGCGAATGGCTACACCTTC.

The gene calls are TRBV3-1 (or the pseudogene TRBV3-2) and TRBJ2-1; no clear D gene. CDR3 length equals 11 residues. In germline, CDR1 is LGHDT, CDR2 YNNKEL (reference sequence). V was cut by 3 bases and J by 6 bases, with 3 bases left in between. CDR3 DNA: TGTGCCAGCAGCCAGGCCAATGAGCAGTTCTTC. Protein: CASSQANEQFF.

The chain couples TRBV7-9 to TRBJ2-3; TRBD2 agrees at 14 bases. This CDR3 has 15 amino acids. Germline V CDR1 and CDR2: SEHNR, FQNEAQ (reference sequence). The V gene end was trimmed by 4 bases and the J gene end by 8 bases; junction bases not matched to a gene: 5. The CDR3 DNA sequence: TGTGCCAGCAGCTCCCGACTAGCGGGGGGGTTTACGCAGTATTTT. Protein: CASSSRLAGGFTQYF.

This chain links TRBV30 with TRBJ1-2; possible D gene TRBD1, 6 bases. V lost 3 bases and J 7 bases, leaving 12 bases between the germline ends. Germline CDR1 is GTSNPN and CDR2 is SVGIG (reference sequence). This CDR3 has 12 residues. CDR3 residues: CAWRVGGGGYTF. In DNA, the CDR3 is TGTGCCTGGAGGGTTGGGGGCGGTGGCTACACCTTC. Filled out from reference TRBV30 and TRBJ1-2, the complete variable domain reads SQTIHQWPATLVQPVGSPLSLECTVEGTSNPNLYWYRQAAGRGLQLLFYSVGIGQISSEVPQNLSASRPQDRQFILSSKKLLLSDSGFYLCAWRVGGGGYTFGSGTRLTVV.

The chain employs TRBV19 and TRBJ1-1, with a tentative D call TRBD1 (5 bases). Looked up from germline, CDR1 is LNHDA and CDR2 is SQIVND (reference sequence). The CDR3 extends over 17 amino acids. Trimming cost V 3 bases and J 1 base, with 18 bases left between them. The CDR3 here is CASSIINPGAENTEAFF. DNA for the CDR3: TGTGCCAGTAGTATCATTAACCCCGGGGCGGAGAACACTGAAGCTTTCTTT.

The CDR3 region has the DNA TGTGCCAGCTCACCACTCCTGACTTCAACTAATGAAAAACTGTTTTTT. It specifies CASSPLLTSTNEKLFF. The V and J genes are TRBV18 and TRBJ1-4; no reliable D call. Trimming shortened V by 1 base and J by 0 bases, and 9 bases separated the two germline ends. This CDR3 is built from 16 residues. Per germline, CDR1 KGHSH and CDR2 LQKENI.

The chain couples TRBV6-1 to TRBJ1-2, with a weak D call TRBD1 (5 bases). The CDR3 sequence is 17 residues long. The germline V gene encodes CDR1 MNHNS and CDR2 SASEGT. Trimming shortened V by 3 bases and J by 0 bases, and 17 bases separated the two germline ends. The CDR3 sequence is CASSDPPPGGTNYGYTF. For the CDR3, the DNA is TGTGCCAGCAGTGATCCGCCACCGGGGGGTACTAACTATGGCTACACCTTC.

This chain connects TRBV24-1 to TRBJ2-1, with 8 bases identical to TRBD1. The CDR3 is 16 residues long. With V trimmed by 2 bases and J by 8 bases, 10 bases remained unmatched. Per germline, CDR1 KGHDR and CDR2 SFDVKD. The CDR3 nucleotides read TGTGCCACCAGTGATTCCCCGGACAGGGTTAAGTATGAGCAGTTCTTC. Translated, it gives CATSDSPDRVKYEQFF.

The V gene is TRBV4-2, the J gene TRBJ2-5, with TRBD1 as a possible D gene (5 bases). Per germline, CDR1 LGHNA and CDR2 YNFKEQ. The V end was cut by 7 bases, the J end by 5 bases, with 29 bases between. This CDR3 spans 18 amino acids. The CDR3 protein is CASTPPPMETRGGETQYF. In DNA, the CDR3 is TGTGCCAGCACCCCTCCCCCGATGGAGACAAGGGGCGGTGAGACCCAGTACTTC.

This clone qualifies as medium-sized (0.01 to 0.1%). V and J are TRBV27 and TRBJ2-3; 9 bases fit TRBD2. V shed 5 bases and J 4 bases; nucleotides not matched to a gene: 10. This CDR3 region has 16 residues. Germline assignment: CDR1 MNHEY and CDR2 SMNVEV (reference sequence). CDR3 residues: CASSPGTSRGPDTQYF. CDR3 DNA sequence: TGTGCCAGCAGTCCGGGGACTAGCCGGGGCCCAGATACGCAGTATTTT.

This clone was recorded a few times. The CDR3: CASSLGRSNTGELFF. In DNA form, the CDR3 reads TGTGCCAGCAGCTTGGGCAGATCGAACACCGGGGAGCTGTTTTTT. The chain has TRBV7-8 and TRBJ2-2; no firm D call. V was pared by 3 bases and J by 0 bases, with 8 bases between. CDR1 is SGHVS, CDR2 FQNEAQ, per germline. The CDR3 spans 15 residues.

The chain carries TRBV7-9 and TRBJ1-6; the D is unclear. CDR1 is SEHNR, CDR2 FQNEAQ, per germline (reference sequence). V was clipped by 0 bases and J by 6 bases, with 12 bases between them. The CDR3 extends over 16 amino acids. The CDR3 loop is CASSLAPVAANSPLHF. CDR3 coding DNA: TGTGCCAGCAGCTTAGCCCCGGTGGCGGCTAATTCACCCCTCCACTTT.

The chain carries TRBV3-1 (or the pseudogene TRBV3-2) and TRBJ2-3; D perhaps matches TRBD1 (5 bases). CDR1 and CDR2 from the germline V gene are LGHDT and YNNKEL (reference sequence). The CDR3 totals 12 residues. V lost 0 bases and J 9 bases, leaving 7 bases between the germline ends. The CDR3 sequence: CASSQEQETQYF. The DNA for the CDR3 is TGTGCCAGCAGCCAAGAACAGGAAACGCAGTATTTT.

The rearrangement joins TRBV18 to TRBJ2-3; D call uncertain. In germline, CDR1 is KGHSH, CDR2 LQKENI. The ends were cut back, 6 bases at V and 3 bases at J, with 19 bases in the middle. This CDR3 is 16 amino acids long. CDR3 region: CASSPTVGDLTDTQYF. CDR3 coding DNA: TGTGCCAGCTCCCCTACGGTTGGGGATCTAACAGATACGCAGTATTTT.

The chain has TRBV3-1 (or the pseudogene TRBV3-2) and TRBJ1-1; no clear D. The CDR3 has 14 residues. Deletions cut 3 bases from V and 4 bases from J, with 12 bases between. Germline lookup yields CDR1 LGHDT and CDR2 YNNKEL (reference sequence). The CDR3 DNA sequence: TGTGCCAGCAGCCACGGTGATGAACGCACTGAAGCTTTCTTT. Translation gives CASSHGDERTEAFF.

This chain uses TRBV6-6 with TRBJ1-1; 8 bases align to TRBD1. The length of the CDR3 is 15 residues. Germline V CDR1 and CDR2: MNHNY, SVGAGI (reference sequence). With 2 bases clipped from V and 6 bases from J, the junction kept 8 bases outside the gene matches. CDR3 nucleotides: TGTGCCAGCAGTTACCCGGGACAGGTGGCGGCTGAAGCTTTCTTT. It specifies CASSYPGQVAAEAFF.

This clone was recorded once. The chain joins TRBV5-1 to TRBJ1-5; TRBD1 matches 9 bases. This CDR3 has 18 residues. V was clipped by 3 bases and J by 0 bases; unmatched bases: 10. Germline loops: CDR1 SGHRS, CDR2 YFSETQ. CDR3 DNA sequence: TGCGCCAGCAGCTGGGAGGAAGACAGGGGGAATAGCAATCAGCCCCAGCATTTT. Its translation is CASSWEEDRGNSNQPQHF.